This T cell receptor (beta chain) originates from a study of molecular identifiers for immune sequencing clone quantification. Germline assignment: CDR1 GTSNPN and CDR2 SVGIG (reference sequence). The CDR3 runs to 13 residues. Trimming at V came to 4 bases and at J to 6 bases, leaving 5 bases not matched to a gene. This clonotype has a count of ten or more. TCRdb independently ran MiXCR on the PCR reads; one entry per CDR3 protein. The sample includes about 640,000 distinct CDR3 sequences, roughly 21% seen only once; the top ten take around 0.9%. Naive CD8 sequencing libraries were generated from approximately 20,000 to 1,000,000 sorted cells, with 10%, 30% or 50% RNA as input.

The chain uses TRBV30 and TRBJ2-2; 7 nucleotides align to TRBD2. The specimen sequenced was naive CD8+ T cells from blood, with Jurkat cell RNA spiked in. Subset of the sample: FACS-sorted CD8+CD4-CCR7+CD45RA+ naive T cells. The receptor was isolated from a human donor in good health. Some libraries in this study had Jurkat cell RNA spiked in. DNA of the CDR3: TGTGCCTGGACAGGGAGCGGGGCCGGGGAGCTGTTTTTT. Its translation is CAWTGSGAGELFF.